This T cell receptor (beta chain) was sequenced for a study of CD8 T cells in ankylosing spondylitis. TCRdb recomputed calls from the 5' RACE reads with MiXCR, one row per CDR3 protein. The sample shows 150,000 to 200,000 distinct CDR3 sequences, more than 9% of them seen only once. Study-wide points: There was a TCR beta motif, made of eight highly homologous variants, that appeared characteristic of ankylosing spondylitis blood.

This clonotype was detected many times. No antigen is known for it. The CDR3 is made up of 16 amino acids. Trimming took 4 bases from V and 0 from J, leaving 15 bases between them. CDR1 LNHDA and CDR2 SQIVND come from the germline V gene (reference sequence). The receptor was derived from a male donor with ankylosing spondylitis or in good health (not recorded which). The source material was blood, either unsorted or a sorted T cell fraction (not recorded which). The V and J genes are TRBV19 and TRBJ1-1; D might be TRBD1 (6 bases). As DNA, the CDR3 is TGTGCCAGTAGTAGGCCCCTAGGGGACATGAACACTGAAGCTTTCTTT. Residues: CASSRPLGDMNTEAFF.